This is a list of T cell receptor beta chains from one sample in a study of cytomegalovirus exposure and HLA in healthy donors. Produced via immunoSEQ multiplex PCR; TCRdb's table is partial and in-frame only. The profile covers 100,000 or so clones, with roughly 84% appearing a single time and roughly 2.2% taken by the ten largest. Sequenced input: PBMCs. The receptor set was obtained from a man aged 18 to 29 in good health and CMV-seronegative. Each CDR3 is given with its conserved first and last residue. Fields, in order: J gene, clone size, V gene, D gene, CDR3 protein, CDR3 DNA. A D gene is named only where the DNA matches it firmly. The size of a clone is reported for some rows only, either as once, few or many, or as a class for expanded clones.

>TRBJ2-2|-|TRBV6-5|-
CASRLDTANTGELFF
TGTGCCAGCAGGCTTGACACGGCGAACACCGGGGAGCTGTTTTTT
>TRBJ1-6|-|TRBV2|TRBD1
CASSDLTGYGPLHF
TGTGCCAGCAGCGACTTGACAGGGTACGGACCCCTCCACTTT
>TRBJ1-2|-|TRBV28|TRBD1
CASSFPIGQGIGYTF
TGTGCCAGCAGTTTCCCCATCGGACAGGGGATTGGCTACACCTTC
>TRBJ2-7|-|TRBV5-1|-
CASSLGPGENYEQYF
TGCGCCAGCAGCTTGGGACCGGGGGAGAATTACGAGCAGTACTTC
>TRBJ2-7|-|TRBV6-1|TRBD2
CASRIAGAVGEQYF
TGTGCCAGCAGGATTGCGGGAGCGGTGGGAGAGCAGTACTTC
>TRBJ1-5|-|TRBV27|-
CASSDRLSNQPQHF
TGTGCCAGCTCCGACAGGCTTAGCAATCAGCCCCAGCATTTT
>TRBJ1-6|once|TRBV27|-
CASSFRNSPLHF
TGTGCCAGCAGTTTTCGGAATTCACCCCTCCACTTT
>TRBJ2-7|-|TRBV9|-
CASSRDSSYEQYF
TGTGCCAGCAGCCGGGACTCATCCTACGAGCAGTACTTC
>TRBJ2-7|-|TRBV19|-
CASSIGSAYEQYF
TGTGCCAGTAGTATCGGCAGCGCCTACGAGCAGTACTTC
>TRBJ2-1|-|TRBV18|-
CASSKTPGASSYNEQFF
TGTGCCAGCTCAAAAACCCCAGGGGCATCGTCTTACAATGAGCAGTTCTTC
>TRBJ2-1|-|TRBV10-3|TRBD2
CAIRGLAIYNEQFF
TGTGCCATCAGGGGACTAGCAATCTACAATGAGCAGTTCTTC
>TRBJ1-2|few|TRBV28|-
CASTRRGSYGYTF
TGTGCCAGCACCCGGCGAGGGAGCTATGGCTACACCTTC
>TRBJ1-1|-|TRBV6-5|-
CASSYSVGGEAFF
TGTGCCAGCAGTTACTCGGTCGGGGGAGAAGCTTTCTTT
>TRBJ1-6|-|TRBV25-1|-
CASSEYGGKGSPLHF
TGTGCCAGCAGTGAATATGGAGGGAAGGGTTCACCCCTCCACTTT
>TRBJ1-2|-|TRBV20-1|-
CSADGVNGYTF
TGCAGTGCCGACGGGGTAAACGGCTACACCTTC
>TRBJ2-1|-|TRBV9|-
CASSVLWEGGNEQFF
TGTGCCAGCAGCGTATTGTGGGAGGGGGGTAATGAGCAGTTCTTC
>TRBJ2-7|once|TRBV6-5|-
CASSYAGTPSEQYF
TGTGCCAGCAGTTACGCGGGGACCCCCTCCGAGCAGTACTTC
>TRBJ2-5|-|TRBV18|-
CASPPTSGWAGEKETQYF
TGTGCCAGCCCTCCAACCTCGGGATGGGCAGGGGAGAAAGAGACCCAGTACTTC
>TRBJ2-7|-|TRBV7-2|TRBD1
CASSPRTGATYEQYF
TGTGCCAGCAGCCCAAGGACAGGGGCCACCTACGAGCAGTACTTC
>TRBJ1-3|-|TRBV7-9|-
CASSHRVGGNTIYF
TGTGCCAGCAGCCACAGGGTTGGTGGAAACACCATATATTTT
>TRBJ1-1|-|TRBV2|TRBD1
CASSEHVGQGSRSTEAFF
TGTGCCAGCAGTGAACATGTGGGACAGGGGAGCCGTAGCACTGAAGCTTTCTTT
>TRBJ2-1|-|TRBV9|TRBD2
CASSVALLTSGSDPWGAQFF
TGTGCCAGCAGCGTAGCGTTGCTCACTAGCGGGAGTGATCCTTGGGGTGCTCAGTTCTTC
>TRBJ2-1|many|TRBV6-4|TRBD2
CASSVEVAGVNEQFF
TGTGCCAGCAGTGTCGAGGTAGCGGGAGTGAATGAGCAGTTCTTC
>TRBJ2-1|-|TRBV19|-
CASSTGTGGTDNEQFF
TGTGCCAGTAGTACGGGAACGGGCGGGACCGACAATGAGCAGTTCTTC
>TRBJ2-2|few|TRBV30|-
CAWSAPLGQANTGELFF
TGTGCCTGGAGTGCCCCCTTGGGGCAGGCAAACACCGGGGAGCTGTTTTTT
>TRBJ2-7|-|TRBV27|TRBD2
CASSLGTSGYEQYF
TGTGCCAGCAGTTTAGGGACTAGCGGTTACGAGCAGTACTTC
>TRBJ2-7|-|TRBV29-1|TRBD2
CSVEASGRRGLGEQYF
TGCAGCGTTGAAGCCAGCGGGAGGCGCGGGTTAGGCGAGCAGTACTTC
>TRBJ2-1|once|TRBV10-3|-
CAISESGGTYNEQFF
TGTGCCATCAGTGAGTCCGGAGGGACCTACAATGAGCAGTTCTTC
>TRBJ1-1|-|TRBV7-2|TRBD1
CASSAARTGSNRAFF
TGTGCCAGCAGCGCAGCCCGGACAGGGTCCAACCGGGCTTTCTTT
>TRBJ2-1|-|TRBV6-6|-
CASRTTASYNEQFF
TGTGCCAGCAGGACGACAGCCTCCTACAATGAGCAGTTCTTC
>TRBJ2-3|-|TRBV9|TRBD1
CASSVGTGGADTQYF
TGTGCCAGCAGCGTCGGGACAGGGGGGGCAGATACGCAGTATTTT
>TRBJ1-1|few|TRBV6-1|-
CASSAVLNTEAFF
TGTGCCAGCAGTGCTGTCCTGAACACTGAAGCTTTCTTT
>TRBJ1-5|once|TRBV7-2|-
CASSAQGGWNQPQHF
TGTGCCAGCAGCGCACAGGGAGGGTGGAATCAGCCCCAGCATTTT
>TRBJ2-3|-|TRBV27|TRBD2
CASSSHIAGGRTDTQYF
TGTGCCAGCAGTTCCCATATAGCGGGAGGAAGGACAGATACGCAGTATTTT
>TRBJ1-5|-|TRBV7-2|TRBD1
CASRGQGAPGQPQHF
TGTGCCAGCAGGGGACAGGGGGCGCCGGGCCAGCCCCAGCATTTT
>TRBJ1-5|-|TRBV28|-
CASSSDRLGNQPQHF
TGTGCCAGCAGTTCGGACAGACTTGGGAATCAGCCCCAGCATTTT